This record covers a single T cell receptor (beta chain). Antigen specificity is unknown. Nashville, Tennessee was home to all donors, each a Caucasian adult. These data come from a study of shared clonotypes between healthy human individuals. General study findings and limits: Rarefaction exposed incomplete sorted-subset sequencing despite large depth.

The protocol was immunoSEQ multiplex PCR, while the TCRdb copy is restricted to in-frame clones and leaves out a portion. Altogether about 320,000 clones are present, around nine tenths being singletons, with the ten largest covering roughly 16%. The origin of this receptor is a man between 18 and 35 years old in good health. Sequenced: memory CD8+ T cells sorted from blood. Indicated subset: CD45RO+ cells pooled with CCR7-negative TemRA cells.

This CDR3 reads CASSQDPGVGDEQYF. The CDR3 DNA is TGCGCCAGCAGCCAAGATCCGGGGGTCGGGGACGAGCAGTACTTC. The chain employs TRBV4-1 and TRBJ2-7; possibly TRBD2 for D (6 bases). The CDR3 covers 15 residues. Germline-derived CDR1 and CDR2 are MGHRA and YSYEKL. Trimming took 0 bases from V and 5 from J, leaving 14 bases between them.